The 30 T cell receptor beta chains reported below all come from one sample, sequenced in a study of Graves' ophthalmopathy and Graves' hyperthyroidism. RNA transcripts provided the template for amplifying TCR beta CDR3 regions. In the first round, RT-PCR was carried out with HTBI primers, and a multiplex PCR formed the second round. TCRdb used MiXCR to reprocess the multiplex PCR reads, holding one entry per CDR3 protein. The repertoire holds around 1,000,000 distinct CDR3 sequences, roughly two fifths seen once, with over 8.5% in the top ten. Sequencing was done on a sample of peripheral blood or thyroid tissue (not recorded which). The receptors originated from an adult man with Graves' hyperthyroidism.

This clonotype was recorded at least ten times. The rearrangement links TRBV29-1 to TRBJ1-4; D perhaps matches TRBD1 (6 bases). Trimming pared 5 bases from V and 5 bases from J, leaving 18 bases between. This CDR3 is 15 amino acids long. From germline, CDR1 is SQVTM and CDR2 ANQGSEA. The CDR3 protein is CSVKQRGGQNEKLFF. In DNA, the CDR3 is TGCAGCGTTAAACAAAGAGGGGGTCAGAATGAAAAACTGTTTTTT. The variable domain in full, completed from reference TRBV29-1 and TRBJ1-4, reads SAVISQKPSRDICQRGTSLTIQCQVDSQVTMMFWYRQQPGQSLTLIATANQGSEATYESGFVIDKFPISRPNLTFSTLTVSNMSPEDSSIYLCSVKQRGGQNEKLFFGSGTQLSVL.

This clonotype showed up just a few times. The genes are TRBV19 and TRBJ1-2; D uncertain. Trimming left V 7 bases short and J 1 base short, with 19 bases between. CDR3 length: 16 residues. Germline CDR1 reads LNHDA; CDR2 reads SQIVND (reference sequence). CDR3 DNA: TGTGCCAGTAAACGGGCCTGGGCAGATTTTAACTATGGCTACACCTTC. As protein: CASKRAWADFNYGYTF.

This chain joins TRBV2 and TRBJ1-6; D might be TRBD1 (5 bases). Germline V gene lookup returns CDR1 SNHLY and CDR2 FYNNEI. This CDR3 spans 15 amino acids. Trimming took off 6 bases at V and 14 bases at J, with 23 bases between the two ends. The CDR3 spells CASSQVRGYLDTLHF. The CDR3 nucleotides are TGTGCCAGCAGCCAAGTTCGGGGGTACCTCGACACCCTCCACTTT.

The chain uses TRBV24-1 and TRBJ1-4; TRBD1 matches 9 bases. This CDR3 has 15 residues. Per the germline V gene, CDR1 is KGHDR and CDR2 is SFDVKD. With V trimmed by 3 bases and J by 8 bases, 6 bases remained unmatched. CDR3 DNA sequence: TGTGCCACCAGTGATGAGGGACAGGGCGGCGAAAAACTGTTTTTT. It encodes CATSDEGQGGEKLFF.

This clonotype has a count of ten or more. DNA of the CDR3: TGTGCCACCAGTACGGGACAGGGGTATACCGGGGAGCTGTTTTTT. Amino acids: CATSTGQGYTGELFF. The V gene is TRBV24-1, the J gene TRBJ2-2; 10 bases are shared with TRBD1. The CDR3 covers 15 residues. V shed 6 bases, J shed 5 bases, and the junction held 5 bases outside the gene matches. In germline, CDR1 is KGHDR, CDR2 SFDVKD.

The V gene is TRBV19, the J gene TRBJ1-1; D is unclear. CDR1 and CDR2 from the germline V gene are LNHDA and SQIVND (reference sequence). The length of the CDR3 is 13 residues. V gave up 3 bases and J gave up 2 bases, with 7 bases separating them. The CDR3 spells CASSIYVNTEAFF. The CDR3 region has the DNA TGTGCCAGTAGTATCTATGTTAACACTGAAGCTTTCTTT.

This clonotype was seen once. V usage is TRBV24-1 and J usage is TRBJ2-7, with a weak D call TRBD2 (6 bases). V shed 0 bases and J shed 3 bases, with 20 bases lying between them. CDR1 and CDR2 (germline): KGHDR, SFDVKD. This CDR3 is 18 amino acids long. The CDR3 coding sequence is TGTGCCACCAGTGATTTGCTCCCTAGCGCGTTCAGGAACTACGAGCAGTACTTC. Residues: CATSDLLPSAFRNYEQYF.

The chain couples TRBV20-1 to TRBJ2-2; unclear D gene. V lost 6 bases and J lost 8, with 10 bases in between. The germline gives CDR1 DFQATT, CDR2 SNEGSKA (reference sequence). The CDR3 has 11 amino acids. CDR3 residues: CSARLIGELFF. The CDR3, as DNA: TGCAGTGCCCGACTCATAGGGGAGCTGTTTTTT.

This chain uses TRBV29-1 with TRBJ1-3; D not resolved. This CDR3 region has 15 residues. Trimming shortened V by 5 bases and J by 2 bases, and 16 bases separated the two germline ends. Germline CDR1 is SQVTM and CDR2 is ANQGSEA. The CDR3 region is CSVSGRMNTGNTIYF. In DNA form, the CDR3 reads TGCAGCGTTTCAGGAAGAATGAACACTGGAAACACCATATATTTT.

The chain employs TRBV20-1 and TRBJ2-7; 7 bases align to TRBD2. CDR3 length: 14 amino acids. The germline V gene encodes CDR1 DFQATT and CDR2 SNEGSKA (reference sequence). Losses at the gene ends were 2 bases for V and 3 bases for J; bases not matched to a gene: 7. For the CDR3, the DNA is TGCAGTGCTAGATTGGGGGAGGGCCTCTACGAGCAGTACTTC. Its protein product is CSARLGEGLYEQYF.

This clonotype was picked up a small number of times. The chain joins TRBV27 to TRBJ2-7, with 7 bases identical to TRBD2. The germline V gene encodes CDR1 MNHEY and CDR2 SMNVEV (reference sequence). V gave up 5 bases and J gave up 10 bases; unmatched junction bases: 8. CDR3 size: 12 residues. CDR3 in DNA: TGTGCCAGCAGTACCGGGACTACGGATCAGTACTTC. Amino acid sequence: CASSTGTTDQYF.

The rearrangement joins TRBV9 to TRBJ1-4, with 10 bases aligning to TRBD1. The J segment lost 8 bases and the V segment lost 5 bases, leaving 6 bases of the junction unmatched. There are 14 residues in the CDR3. Germline V gene lookup returns CDR1 SGDLS and CDR2 YYNGEE. DNA of the CDR3: TGTGCCAGCAGGTCTGGGACAGGGGCGGAAAAACTGTTTTTT. Residues: CASRSGTGAEKLFF.

This clonotype was seen repeatedly, ten times or more. The chain combines TRBV20-1 with TRBJ1-6; D unresolved. Germline values: CDR1 DFQATT, CDR2 SNEGSKA (reference sequence). The CDR3 length is 12 residues. The ends were cut back, 0 bases at V and 10 bases at J, with 7 bases in the middle. DNA of the CDR3: TGCAGTGCTAGAGACGTAAACTCACCCCTCCACTTT. Protein sequence: CSARDVNSPLHF.

With regard to this clonotype: A read error is possible here, since a much larger clone lies one base away. The CDR3: CASSLRLAGSLEQHF. The CDR3, as DNA: TGTGCCAGCAGCTTGAGACTAGCGGGTTCTCTTGAGCAGCACTTC. The chain is built from TRBV7-3 and TRBJ2-7; 10 bases match TRBD2. CDR3 length: 15 amino acids. Germline lookup yields CDR1 SGHTA and CDR2 FQGTGA.

Comment on this clonotype: This may be a read error, as it is one base from a much larger clone. The chain employs TRBV20-1 and TRBJ1-5; D gene ambiguous. CDR1 and CDR2 (germline): DFQATT, SNEGSKA (reference sequence). The germline V and J ends were trimmed by 1 base and 1 base, with 14 bases remaining between them. The CDR3 has 16 amino acids. This CDR3 reads CSARALAAGSNQPQHF. The CDR3 region has the DNA TGCAGTGCTAGAGCTTTGGCTGCCGGGAGCAATCAGCCCCAGCATTTT.

Comment on this clonotype: It is likely a read error, because the conserved phenylalanine at the end of the CDR3 is missing. Because the CDR3's place on the DNA is in doubt, the DNA is left out and the CDR3 is given as listed by TCRdb. The chain has TRBV29-1 and TRBJ1-1. The CDR3 sequence runs 10 residues, both termini included. CDR1 and CDR2 from the germline V gene are SQVTM and ANQGSEA. CDR3 in amino acids: CSVEARRETL.

V usage is TRBV12-3 or TRBV12-4 and J usage is TRBJ2-7; D possibly corresponds to TRBD2 (6 bases). Trimming took 6 bases from V and 4 from J, leaving 16 bases between them. There are 14 residues in the CDR3. DNA of the CDR3: TGTGCCAGCAGATCTAGGGGTGGAGGGTACGAGCAGTACTTC. As protein: CASRSRGGGYEQYF.

This clonotype was seen ten or more times. This chain connects TRBV7-2 to TRBJ2-5; D is ambiguous. V lost 1 base to trimming and J lost 5 bases, with 5 bases between them. The germline V gene has CDR1 SGHTA and CDR2 FQGNSA. The CDR3 is 12 residues long. CDR3: CASSLGYETQYF. The CDR3 nucleotides read TGTGCCAGCAGCTTAGGGTATGAGACCCAGTACTTC.

This clonotype was seen repeatedly, ten times or more. The rearrangement joins TRBV4-1 to TRBJ2-5; TRBD2 aligns across 8 bases. This CDR3 is built from 13 residues. Trimming at V came to 4 bases and at J to 9 bases, leaving 7 bases not matched to a gene. Germline V lookup: CDR1 MGHRA, CDR2 YSYEKL. CDR3 in DNA: TGCGCCAGCAGCCTCGGGACCGGGGGGGCCCAGTACTTC. This gives the protein CASSLGTGGAQYF.

In its sample, this clonotype was seen many times. The J gene is TRBJ1-1, the V gene TRBV19; possibly TRBD1 for D (6 bases). The germline V gene encodes CDR1 LNHDA and CDR2 SQIVND (reference sequence). V was shortened by 3 bases and J by 4 bases, with 12 bases between the two germline ends. This CDR3 is built from 14 residues. The CDR3: CASSMKTGTTEAFF. In DNA form, the CDR3 reads TGTGCCAGTAGTATGAAGACAGGTACCACTGAAGCTTTCTTT.

This clonotype turned up a few times. The chain recombines TRBV12-3 or TRBV12-4 with TRBJ2-7, with D possibly being TRBD2 (6 bases). The CDR3 covers 15 residues. Trimming removed 3 bases from V and 6 bases from J, with 18 bases in between. CDR3 in DNA: TGTGCCAGCAGTTTTCTCGGGAGATCGGATTCCGAGCAGTACTTC. Its translation: CASSFLGRSDSEQYF.

Many counts were recorded for this clonotype. The genes are TRBV12-3 or TRBV12-4 and TRBJ1-1; 9 bases fit TRBD1. After removal of 5 bases from V and 6 bases from J, the junction contained 7 bases not matched to a gene. CDR3 length: 14 residues. This chain's CDR3 is CASSRDRVYPEAFF. The CDR3 DNA reads TGTGCCAGCAGTCGGGACAGGGTGTACCCTGAAGCTTTCTTT.

This clonotype appeared a few times. The chain recombines TRBV6-5 with TRBJ1-2; 8 nucleotides line up with TRBD1. The CDR3 has 13 residues. CDR1 is MNHEY and CDR2 is SVGAGI in the germline V gene. V was clipped by 4 bases and J by 8 bases; unmatched bases: 6. The CDR3 reads CASSSQGARGYTF. For the CDR3, the DNA is TGTGCCAGCAGTTCGCAGGGGGCTCGGGGCTACACCTTC.

V gene TRBV7-6 combines with J gene TRBJ2-7; D gene unclear. The length of the CDR3 is 14 residues. Germline CDR1 SGHVS, CDR2 FNYEAQ. The V and J ends lost 7 bases and 3 bases respectively, with 16 bases between them. CDR3 protein: CASIFTLASYEQYF. DNA for the CDR3: TGTGCCAGCATTTTCACCTTGGCGAGCTACGAGCAGTACTTC.

The chain recombines TRBV5-1 with TRBJ1-5, with a weak D call TRBD1 (6 bases). This CDR3 spans 14 amino acids. V lost 1 base to trimming and J lost 14 bases, with 19 bases between them. Germline loops: CDR1 SGHRS, CDR2 YFSETQ. CDR3 sequence: CASSLSGGAFAEHF. In DNA form, the CDR3 reads TGCGCCAGCAGCTTGTCGGGGGGGGCGTTCGCCGAGCATTTT.

In the case of this clonotype: An end of the junction differs from the germline gene, which may be a read error. This chain joins TRBV19 and TRBJ2-7; D perhaps matches TRBD2 (7 bases). Germline CDR1 and CDR2: LNHDA and SQIVND (reference sequence). The CDR3 totals 18 residues. DNA for the CDR3: TGTGCCAGTAGTACACCCACAGGGAGGGCGAAGGAGTCCTACGAGCGGTACTTC. It translates to CASSTPTGRAKESYERYF.

This clonotype was seen many times. V gene TRBV7-3 combines with J gene TRBJ2-2; 8 nucleotides line up with TRBD2. With 5 bases clipped from V and 4 bases from J, the junction kept 9 bases outside the gene matches. Per the germline V gene, CDR1 is SGHTA and CDR2 is FQGTGA. The CDR3 loop spans 16 amino acids. This CDR3 reads CASSPRGGLSTGELFF. CDR3 bases: TGTGCCAGCAGCCCCCGGGGGGGTCTGAGCACCGGGGAGCTGTTTTTT.

There are many counts of this clonotype. The junction shows a germline mismatch at one end, possibly a read error. This sequence joins TRBV2 and TRBJ1-1; 7 positions match TRBD1. There are 12 residues in the CDR3. Germline V gene data show CDR1 as SNHLY and CDR2 as FYNNEI. The CDR3 spells CDLQGRDTEASF. CDR3 nucleotides: TGTGACTTACAGGGGCGCGACACTGAAGCTTCCTTT.

This clonotype has a count of ten or more. The chain combines TRBV19 with TRBJ1-1; D ambiguous. With 6 bases removed from V and 0 bases from J, the gap between germline ends came to 8 bases. The CDR3 has 13 residues. The germline gives CDR1 LNHDA, CDR2 SQIVND (reference sequence). CDR3: CASRSVMNTEAFF. The CDR3 DNA is TGTGCCAGTAGAAGCGTGATGAACACTGAAGCTTTCTTT. The whole variable domain, remainder taken from reference TRBV19 and TRBJ1-1, is DGGITQSPKYLFRKEGQNVTLSCEQNLNHDAMYWYRQDPGQGLRLIYYSQIVNDFQKGDIAEGYSVSREKKESFPLTVTSAQKNPTAFYLCASRSVMNTEAFFGQGTRLTVV.

Many counts were recorded for this clonotype. This chain joins TRBV29-1 and TRBJ2-5; 7 positions match TRBD1. CDR3 length: 14 residues. Trimming at V came to 7 bases and at J to 2 bases, leaving 10 bases not matched to a gene. Germline lookup yields CDR1 SQVTM and CDR2 ANQGSEA. CDR3 region: CSAGRTGLQETQYF. In DNA, the CDR3 is TGCAGCGCCGGTCGGACAGGACTGCAAGAGACCCAGTACTTC.